This T cell receptor (beta chain) is drawn from a study of tumor and adjacent non-tumor tissue in lung cancer. Study details: Stage I to III disease affected 10 men and roughly five women aged roughly 31 to 76.

This sample's RNA came from whole unsorted tissue. More than 3 cm separated this lung sample from the edge of the tumor. Donors were chemotherapy-naive, newly diagnosed lung cancer surgical patients in China, August–late 2014. TCRbeta libraries were built with three rounds of nested PCR, modified from ARM-PCR. MiXCR was run by TCRdb on the multiplex PCR reads, yielding one entry per CDR3 protein. The sample has about 86,000 distinct CDR3 sequences; roughly 77% are singletons. This clonotype came up many times. The target antigen is unknown. There are 14 residues in the CDR3. V lost 5 bases to trimming and J lost 2 bases, with 13 bases between them. Study outcomes and limitations: Compared with tumor, normal lung showed significantly lower TCR diversity. In normal lung, the top 100 clones were significantly more dominant than in tumor.

The sample comprised distant non-tumor lung tissue. The TCR sequence derives from a woman in her forties or fifties with non-small cell lung cancer. The chain employs TRBV12-3 or TRBV12-4 and TRBJ2-7, with D possibly TRBD1 on 6 matching bases. The CDR3 protein is CASSRLGDTYEQYF. The CDR3 nucleotides are TGTGCCAGCAGTAGGCTCGGGGACACCTACGAGCAGTACTTC.